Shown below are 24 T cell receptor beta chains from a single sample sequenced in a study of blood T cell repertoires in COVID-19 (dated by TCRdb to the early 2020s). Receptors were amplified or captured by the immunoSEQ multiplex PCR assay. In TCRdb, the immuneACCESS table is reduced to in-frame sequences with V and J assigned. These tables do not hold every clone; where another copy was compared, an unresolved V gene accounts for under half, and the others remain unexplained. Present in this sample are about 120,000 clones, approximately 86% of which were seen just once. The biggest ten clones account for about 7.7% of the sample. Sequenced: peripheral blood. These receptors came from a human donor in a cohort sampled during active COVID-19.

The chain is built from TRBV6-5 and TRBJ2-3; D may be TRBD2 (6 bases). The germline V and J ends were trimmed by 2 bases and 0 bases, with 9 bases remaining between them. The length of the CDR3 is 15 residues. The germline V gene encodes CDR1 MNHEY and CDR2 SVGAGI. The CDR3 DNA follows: TGTGCCAGCAGTTACAGGGCGGGAAGCACAGATACGCAGTATTTT. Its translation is CASSYRAGSTDTQYF.

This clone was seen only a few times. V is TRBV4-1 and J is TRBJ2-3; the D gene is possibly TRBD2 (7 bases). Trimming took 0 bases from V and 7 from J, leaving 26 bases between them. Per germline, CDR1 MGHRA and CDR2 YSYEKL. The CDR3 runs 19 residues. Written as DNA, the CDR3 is TGCGCCAGCAGCCAAGAAAGGGGGGGCAGGACAAGCAAGATTAATACGCAGTATTTT. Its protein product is CASSQERGGRTSKINTQYF.

Here the CDR3 reads CASSLREVGNTYEQYF. The DNA of the CDR3 is TGTGCCAGCAGCTTACGGGAGGTCGGGAACACCTACGAGCAGTACTTC. The chain joins TRBV11-2 to TRBJ2-7; TRBD2 matches at 7 bases. V dropped 2 bases and J dropped 2; count of bases not matched to a gene: 9. Germline CDR1 and CDR2: SGHAT and FQNNGV. The CDR3 is 16 amino acids.

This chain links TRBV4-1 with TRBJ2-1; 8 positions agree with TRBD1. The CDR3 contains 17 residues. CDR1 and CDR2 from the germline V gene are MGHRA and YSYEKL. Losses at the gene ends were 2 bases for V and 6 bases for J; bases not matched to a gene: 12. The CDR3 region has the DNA TGCGCCAGCAGCCAATCCTCCGGGACAGGAATAGTCAATGAGCAGTTCTTC. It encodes CASSQSSGTGIVNEQFF.

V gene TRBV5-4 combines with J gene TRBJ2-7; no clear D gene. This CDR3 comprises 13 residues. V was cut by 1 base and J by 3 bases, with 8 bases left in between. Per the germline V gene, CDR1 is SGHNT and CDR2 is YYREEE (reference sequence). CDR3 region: CASSLNTRYEQYF. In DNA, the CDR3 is TGTGCCAGCAGCTTGAATACGCGCTACGAGCAGTACTTC.

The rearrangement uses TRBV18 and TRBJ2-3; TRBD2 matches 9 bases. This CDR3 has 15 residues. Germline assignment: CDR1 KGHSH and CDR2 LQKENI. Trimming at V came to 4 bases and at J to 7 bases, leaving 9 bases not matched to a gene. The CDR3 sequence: CASSLQRGEVNTQYF. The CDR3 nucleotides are TGTGCCAGCTCACTCCAGCGGGGGGAGGTGAATACGCAGTATTTT. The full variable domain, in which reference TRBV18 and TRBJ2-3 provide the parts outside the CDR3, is NAGVMQNPRHLVRRRGQEARLRCSPMKGHSHVYWYRQLPEEGLKFMVYLQKENIIDESGMPKERFSAEFPKEGPSILRIQQVVRGDSAAYFCASSLQRGEVNTQYFGPGTRLTVL.

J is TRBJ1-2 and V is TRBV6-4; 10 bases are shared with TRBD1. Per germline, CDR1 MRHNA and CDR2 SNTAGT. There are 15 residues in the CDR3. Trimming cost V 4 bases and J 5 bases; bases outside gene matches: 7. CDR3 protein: CASSVDVGQGYGYTF. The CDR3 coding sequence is TGTGCCAGCAGTGTCGACGTGGGACAGGGGTATGGCTACACCTTC.

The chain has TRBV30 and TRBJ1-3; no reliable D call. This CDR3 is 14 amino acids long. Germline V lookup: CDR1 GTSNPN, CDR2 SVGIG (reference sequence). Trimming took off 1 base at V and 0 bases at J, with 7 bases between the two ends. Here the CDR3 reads CAWSASSSGNTIYF. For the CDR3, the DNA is TGTGCCTGGAGTGCCTCTAGCTCTGGAAACACCATATATTTT.

The CDR3 here is CASSPGPPQGNEQFF. For the CDR3, the DNA is TGTGCCAGCAGTCCTGGACCACCCCAGGGCAATGAGCAGTTCTTC. The genes are TRBV25-1 and TRBJ2-1, with D perhaps matching TRBD1 (5 bases). Germline CDR1 MGHDK, CDR2 SYGVNS. V lost 5 bases and J lost 6, with 17 bases in between. The CDR3 extends over 15 amino acids.

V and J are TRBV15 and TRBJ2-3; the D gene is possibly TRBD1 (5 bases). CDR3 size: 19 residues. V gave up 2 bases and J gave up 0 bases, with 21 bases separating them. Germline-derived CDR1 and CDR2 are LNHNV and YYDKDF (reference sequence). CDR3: CATSRYDRWLGISTDTQYF. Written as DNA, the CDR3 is TGTGCCACCAGCAGATACGACAGATGGTTGGGGATTAGCACAGATACGCAGTATTTT.

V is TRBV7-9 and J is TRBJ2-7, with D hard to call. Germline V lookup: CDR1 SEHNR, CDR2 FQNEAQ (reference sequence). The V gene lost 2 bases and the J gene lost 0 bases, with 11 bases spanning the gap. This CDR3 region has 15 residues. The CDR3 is CASSLLASSSYEQYF. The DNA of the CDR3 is TGTGCCAGCAGCTTATTAGCCAGTAGCTCCTACGAGCAGTACTTC. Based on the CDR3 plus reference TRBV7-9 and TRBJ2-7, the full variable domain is DTGVSQNPRHKITKRGQNVTFRCDPISEHNRLYWYRQTLGQGPEFLTYFQNEAQLEKSRLLSDRFSAERPKGSFSTLEIQRTEQGDSAMYLCASSLLASSSYEQYFGPGTRLTVT.

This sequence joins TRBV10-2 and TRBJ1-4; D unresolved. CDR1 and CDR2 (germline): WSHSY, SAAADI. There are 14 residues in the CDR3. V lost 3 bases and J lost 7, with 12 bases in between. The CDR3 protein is CASSDGARREKLFF. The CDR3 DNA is TGCGCCAGCAGTGACGGCGCGAGGCGTGAAAAACTGTTTTTT.

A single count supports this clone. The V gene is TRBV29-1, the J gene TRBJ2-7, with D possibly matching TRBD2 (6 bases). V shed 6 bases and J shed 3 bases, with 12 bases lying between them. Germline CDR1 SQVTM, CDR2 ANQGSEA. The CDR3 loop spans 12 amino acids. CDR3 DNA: TGCAGCGTAGAACGGGGGAACTACGAGCAGTACTTC. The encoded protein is CSVERGNYEQYF.

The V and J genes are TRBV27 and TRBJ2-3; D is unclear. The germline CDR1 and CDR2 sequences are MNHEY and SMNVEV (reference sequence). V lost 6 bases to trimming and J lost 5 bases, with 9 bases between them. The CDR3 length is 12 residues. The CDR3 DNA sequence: TGTGCCAGCAGAGTCAGAGGAGATACGCAGTATTTT. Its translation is CASRVRGDTQYF.

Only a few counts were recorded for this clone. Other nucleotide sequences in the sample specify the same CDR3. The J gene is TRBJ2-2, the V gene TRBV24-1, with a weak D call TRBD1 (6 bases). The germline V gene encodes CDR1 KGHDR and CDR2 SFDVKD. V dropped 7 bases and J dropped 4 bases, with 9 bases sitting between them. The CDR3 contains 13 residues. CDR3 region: CATRQGGTGELFF. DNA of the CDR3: TGTGCCACCAGACAGGGTGGCACCGGGGAGCTGTTTTTT.

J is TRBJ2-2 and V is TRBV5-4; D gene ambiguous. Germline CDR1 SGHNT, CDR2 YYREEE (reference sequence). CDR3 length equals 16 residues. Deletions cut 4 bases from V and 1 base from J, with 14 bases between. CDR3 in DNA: TGTGCCAGCAGCCGCGCGCGCGAGTTGAACACCGGGGAGCTGTTTTTT. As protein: CASSRARELNTGELFF.

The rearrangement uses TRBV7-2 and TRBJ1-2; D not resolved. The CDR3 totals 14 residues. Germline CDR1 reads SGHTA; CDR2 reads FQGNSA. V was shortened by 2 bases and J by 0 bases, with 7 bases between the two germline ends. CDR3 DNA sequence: TGTGCCAGCAGCTTAACAGACGCTAACTATGGCTACACCTTC. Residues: CASSLTDANYGYTF.

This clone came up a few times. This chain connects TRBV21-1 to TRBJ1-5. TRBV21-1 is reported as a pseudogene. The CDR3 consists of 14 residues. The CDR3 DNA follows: TGTGCCAGCGGTTCCGGGGTTCTCAATCAGCCCCAGCATTTT. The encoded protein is CASGSGVLNQPQHF.

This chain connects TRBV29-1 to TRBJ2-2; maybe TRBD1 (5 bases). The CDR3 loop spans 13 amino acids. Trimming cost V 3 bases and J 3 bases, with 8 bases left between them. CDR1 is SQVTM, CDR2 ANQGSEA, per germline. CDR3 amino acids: CSVDKGYTGELFF. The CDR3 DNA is TGCAGCGTTGACAAGGGGTACACCGGGGAGCTGTTTTTT.

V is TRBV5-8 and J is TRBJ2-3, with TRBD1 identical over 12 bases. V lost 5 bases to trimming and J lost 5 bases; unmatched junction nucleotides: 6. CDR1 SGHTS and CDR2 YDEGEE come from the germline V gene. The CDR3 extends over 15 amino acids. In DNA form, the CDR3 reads TGTGCCAGCAGTAGGGGACAGGGGGCGGGAGATACGCAGTATTTT. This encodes CASSRGQGAGDTQYF.

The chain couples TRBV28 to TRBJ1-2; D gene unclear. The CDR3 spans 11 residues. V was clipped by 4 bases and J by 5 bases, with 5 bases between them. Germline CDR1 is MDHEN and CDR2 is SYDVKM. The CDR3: CASSSLYGYTF. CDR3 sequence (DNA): TGTGCCAGCAGTTCCCTATATGGCTACACCTTC.

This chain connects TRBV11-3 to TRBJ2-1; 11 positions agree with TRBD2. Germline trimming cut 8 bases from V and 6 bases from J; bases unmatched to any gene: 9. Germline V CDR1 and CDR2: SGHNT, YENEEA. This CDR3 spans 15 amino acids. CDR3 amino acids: CASRPLAGGRNEQFF. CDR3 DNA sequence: TGTGCCAGCCGGCCCCTAGCGGGAGGCCGCAATGAGCAGTTCTTC.

The CDR3 is CASHSGTGMFF. The CDR3, as DNA: TGTGCCAGCCACTCCGGGACAGGGATGTTCTTC. V and J are TRBV7-3 and TRBJ2-1; TRBD1 matches at 9 bases. Germline V gives CDR1 SGHTA, CDR2 FQGTGA. This CDR3 spans 11 amino acids. After removal of 8 bases from V and 15 bases from J, the junction contained 8 bases not matched to a gene.

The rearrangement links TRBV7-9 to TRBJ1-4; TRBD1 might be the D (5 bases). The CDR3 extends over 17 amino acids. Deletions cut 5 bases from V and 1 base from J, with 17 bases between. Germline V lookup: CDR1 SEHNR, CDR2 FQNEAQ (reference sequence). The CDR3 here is CASSPQGLPQTNEKLFF. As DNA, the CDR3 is TGTGCCAGCAGCCCCCAGGGTCTACCACAAACTAATGAAAAACTGTTTTTT.